Listed below are T cell receptor beta chains from one sample, sequenced in a study of T cell responses to AZD1222 COVID-19 vaccine. Produced via immunoSEQ multiplex PCR; TCRdb's table is partial and in-frame only. The repertoire holds about 67,000 clones, with 83% as singletons. This specimen was peripheral blood, taken 28 days after the second AZD1222 dose. These receptors were obtained from an adult who received the AZD1222 COVID-19 vaccine. Both conserved end residues are trimmed from each CDR3. Each record gives: D gene, J gene, V gene, CDR3 protein. The D gene is left open where the match is weak.

d_gene: -
j_gene: TRBJ1-2
v_gene: TRBV19
CDR3aa: ASTIAGSNNYGYT

d_gene: TRBD1
j_gene: TRBJ2-2
v_gene: TRBV19
CDR3aa: ASTYRTGATNTGELF

d_gene: -
j_gene: TRBJ1-5
v_gene: TRBV5-8
CDR3aa: ASSLQLLGGDQPQH

d_gene: -
j_gene: TRBJ2-6
v_gene: TRBV15
CDR3aa: ATGMHGANVLT

d_gene: -
j_gene: TRBJ1-1
v_gene: TRBV5-8
CDR3aa: ASPEPPARTVYTEAF

d_gene: TRBD1
j_gene: TRBJ1-6
v_gene: TRBV13
CDR3aa: ASSLFGQGKSPLH

d_gene: -
j_gene: TRBJ2-7
v_gene: TRBV9
CDR3aa: ASSVNPLGGRYEQY

d_gene: -
j_gene: TRBJ2-1
v_gene: TRBV10-3
CDR3aa: AISGDNEQF

d_gene: -
j_gene: TRBJ2-5
v_gene: TRBV7-9
CDR3aa: ASSLVGGETQY

d_gene: -
j_gene: TRBJ2-2
v_gene: TRBV5-1
CDR3aa: ASRPTTGRTGELF

d_gene: -
j_gene: TRBJ1-5
v_gene: TRBV3-1/TRBV3-2
CDR3aa: ASSQDHRAAQPQH

d_gene: -
j_gene: TRBJ2-3
v_gene: TRBV7-6
CDR3aa: ASSLVGTDTQY

d_gene: TRBD2
j_gene: TRBJ2-1
v_gene: TRBV10-3
CDR3aa: AISENPSGGNNEQF

d_gene: -
j_gene: TRBJ1-1
v_gene: TRBV7-8
CDR3aa: ASSYTRDTEAF

d_gene: -
j_gene: TRBJ1-6
v_gene: TRBV4-2
CDR3aa: ASSQQPGKSSYNSPLH

d_gene: -
j_gene: TRBJ2-6
v_gene: TRBV11-2
CDR3aa: ASSPLGTRGANVLT

d_gene: -
j_gene: TRBJ1-5
v_gene: TRBV15
CDR3aa: ATSRDKGFGNQPQH

d_gene: -
j_gene: TRBJ2-7
v_gene: TRBV29-1
CDR3aa: SVSGLSRSSYEQY

d_gene: -
j_gene: TRBJ1-1
v_gene: TRBV5-5
CDR3aa: ASTRGDLLDTEAF

d_gene: -
j_gene: TRBJ2-2
v_gene: TRBV7-7
CDR3aa: ASSRTGAGELF

d_gene: -
j_gene: TRBJ2-7
v_gene: TRBV6-2/TRBV6-3
CDR3aa: ASSRPQTGTSYEQY

d_gene: TRBD1
j_gene: TRBJ1-6
v_gene: TRBV19
CDR3aa: ASKGQGRGLGSSYNSPLH

d_gene: -
j_gene: TRBJ2-7
v_gene: TRBV7-2
CDR3aa: ASSLKVGIYEQY

d_gene: -
j_gene: TRBJ2-3
v_gene: TRBV27
CDR3aa: ASSAGADTQY

d_gene: -
j_gene: TRBJ1-6
v_gene: TRBV7-9
CDR3aa: ASSSIQGKSSYNSPLH

d_gene: TRBD1
j_gene: TRBJ1-5
v_gene: TRBV5-1
CDR3aa: ASSLSTGANQPQH

d_gene: TRBD1
j_gene: TRBJ2-1
v_gene: TRBV29-1
CDR3aa: SVEGDRAAYNEQF

d_gene: TRBD1
j_gene: TRBJ2-6
v_gene: TRBV29-1
CDR3aa: SAAQGQGIAGANVLT

d_gene: -
j_gene: TRBJ2-5
v_gene: TRBV10-3
CDR3aa: AISVAGQETQY

d_gene: TRBD2
j_gene: TRBJ2-3
v_gene: TRBV11-2
CDR3aa: ASSGGLRDTQY

d_gene: TRBD2
j_gene: TRBJ2-1
v_gene: TRBV19
CDR3aa: ASSTTSGSYNEQF

d_gene: TRBD1
j_gene: TRBJ2-7
v_gene: TRBV4-1
CDR3aa: ASSLRDRALTLYEQY

d_gene: TRBD1
j_gene: TRBJ2-7
v_gene: TRBV5-8
CDR3aa: ASSLGQGASYEQY

d_gene: TRBD1
j_gene: TRBJ2-7
v_gene: TRBV29-1
CDR3aa: SAGDRPTSYEQY

d_gene: TRBD1
j_gene: TRBJ1-1
v_gene: TRBV3-1/TRBV3-2
CDR3aa: ASSVQDRSATEAF

d_gene: -
j_gene: TRBJ1-5
v_gene: TRBV5-1
CDR3aa: ASSAGVGSNQPQH

d_gene: -
j_gene: TRBJ1-1
v_gene: TRBV7-8
CDR3aa: ASSLGMGRRNTEAF

d_gene: -
j_gene: TRBJ1-5
v_gene: TRBV7-9
CDR3aa: ASSLQGDDQPQH

d_gene: -
j_gene: TRBJ2-1
v_gene: TRBV21-1
CDR3aa: ASSKALGGRDSNEQF

d_gene: TRBD1
j_gene: TRBJ2-1
v_gene: TRBV11-2
CDR3aa: ASSSGTGPYNEQF

d_gene: -
j_gene: TRBJ2-5
v_gene: TRBV5-1
CDR3aa: ASSFNREETQY

d_gene: -
j_gene: TRBJ1-5
v_gene: TRBV19
CDR3aa: ASSRGRYQPQH

d_gene: TRBD1
j_gene: TRBJ1-6
v_gene: TRBV2
CDR3aa: ASSELGQGVLPLH

d_gene: TRBD1
j_gene: TRBJ1-4
v_gene: TRBV3-1/TRBV3-2
CDR3aa: ASSQGQGNEKLF

d_gene: -
j_gene: TRBJ1-1
v_gene: TRBV7-9
CDR3aa: ASSLRQGMNTEAF

d_gene: -
j_gene: TRBJ2-2
v_gene: TRBV27
CDR3aa: ASSSIYPEGLWSGTGELF

d_gene: -
j_gene: TRBJ2-6
v_gene: TRBV27
CDR3aa: ASSLWGAGANVLT

d_gene: -
j_gene: TRBJ2-1
v_gene: TRBV24-1
CDR3aa: ATSDQVSLAGDEQF

d_gene: -
j_gene: TRBJ2-3
v_gene: TRBV5-1
CDR3aa: ASSFDGTDTQY

d_gene: TRBD1
j_gene: TRBJ1-2
v_gene: TRBV4-1
CDR3aa: ASSQDGGTGTNGYT

d_gene: -
j_gene: TRBJ2-1
v_gene: TRBV6-5
CDR3aa: ASGTYNEQF

d_gene: TRBD1
j_gene: TRBJ1-2
v_gene: TRBV24-1
CDR3aa: ATSDPGQGAYHGYT

d_gene: -
j_gene: TRBJ2-7
v_gene: TRBV6-5
CDR3aa: ASSYLLGSYEQY

d_gene: -
j_gene: TRBJ1-2
v_gene: TRBV9
CDR3aa: ASSVDAGNYGYT

d_gene: TRBD1
j_gene: TRBJ1-6
v_gene: TRBV2
CDR3aa: ASSSRDSYNSPLH